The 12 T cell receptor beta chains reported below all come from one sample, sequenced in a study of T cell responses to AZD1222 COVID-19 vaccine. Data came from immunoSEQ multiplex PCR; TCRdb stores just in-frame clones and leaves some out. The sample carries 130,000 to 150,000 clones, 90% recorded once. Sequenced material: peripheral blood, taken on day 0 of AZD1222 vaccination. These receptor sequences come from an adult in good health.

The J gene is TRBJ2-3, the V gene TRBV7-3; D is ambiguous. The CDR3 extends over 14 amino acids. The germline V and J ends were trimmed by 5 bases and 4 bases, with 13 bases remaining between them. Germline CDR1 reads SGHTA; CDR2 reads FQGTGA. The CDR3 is CASSITGGADTQYF. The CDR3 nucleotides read TGTGCCAGCAGCATCACCGGTGGGGCAGATACGCAGTATTTT.

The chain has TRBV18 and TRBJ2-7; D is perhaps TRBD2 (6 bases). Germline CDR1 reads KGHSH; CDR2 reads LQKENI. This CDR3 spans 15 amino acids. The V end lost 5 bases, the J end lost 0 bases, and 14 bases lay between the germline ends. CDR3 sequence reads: CASSANSGPSYEQYF. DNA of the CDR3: TGTGCCAGCTCAGCAAATAGCGGTCCCTCCTACGAGCAGTACTTC.

This CDR3 is CASSLVLGLGEQFF. Here the CDR3 DNA reads TGCGCCAGCAGCTTGGTTTTAGGGTTGGGTGAGCAGTTCTTC. V gene TRBV5-1 combines with J gene TRBJ2-1; D not certain. Germline CDR1 is SGHRS and CDR2 is YFSETQ. CDR3 length: 14 residues. Trimming removed 0 bases at V and 9 bases at J, with 13 bases between.

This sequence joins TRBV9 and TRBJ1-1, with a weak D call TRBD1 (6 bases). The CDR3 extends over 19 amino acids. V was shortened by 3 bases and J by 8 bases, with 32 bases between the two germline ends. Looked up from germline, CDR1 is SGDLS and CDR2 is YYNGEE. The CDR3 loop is CASSGTGMRLSFDKLEAFF. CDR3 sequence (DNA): TGTGCCAGCAGCGGAACAGGGATGCGGCTTTCCTTCGACAAACTCGAAGCTTTCTTT.

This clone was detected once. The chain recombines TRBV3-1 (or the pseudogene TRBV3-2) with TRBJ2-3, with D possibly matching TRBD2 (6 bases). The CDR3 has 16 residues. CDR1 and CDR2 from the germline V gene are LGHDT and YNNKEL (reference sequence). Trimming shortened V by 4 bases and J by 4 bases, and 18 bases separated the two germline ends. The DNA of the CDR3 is TGTGCCAGCAGCCCTGGGACTCCCATCTCCCCAGATACGCAGTATTTT. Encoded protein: CASSPGTPISPDTQYF.

CDR3 amino acids: CASSPQGPYEQYF. The CDR3 DNA follows: TGTGCCAGCAGTCCCCAGGGCCCCTACGAGCAGTACTTC. The chain recombines TRBV27 with TRBJ2-7; D may be TRBD1 (5 bases). From germline, CDR1 is MNHEY and CDR2 SMNVEV (reference sequence). This CDR3 spans 13 amino acids. The V and J ends lost 5 bases and 2 bases respectively, with 10 bases between them.

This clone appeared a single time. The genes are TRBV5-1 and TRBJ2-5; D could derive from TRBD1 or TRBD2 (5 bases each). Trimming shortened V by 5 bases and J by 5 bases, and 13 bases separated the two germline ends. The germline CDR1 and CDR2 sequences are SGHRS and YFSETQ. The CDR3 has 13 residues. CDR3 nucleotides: TGCGCCAGCAGGCTGGGACCAGGGGAGACCCAGTACTTC. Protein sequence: CASRLGPGETQYF.

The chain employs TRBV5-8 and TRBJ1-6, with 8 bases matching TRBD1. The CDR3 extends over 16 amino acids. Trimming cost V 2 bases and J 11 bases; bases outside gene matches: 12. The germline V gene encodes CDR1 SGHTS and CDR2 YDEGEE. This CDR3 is CASSFWTGRGGTPLHF. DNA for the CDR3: TGTGCCAGCAGCTTCTGGACAGGGCGTGGGGGGACACCCCTCCACTTT.

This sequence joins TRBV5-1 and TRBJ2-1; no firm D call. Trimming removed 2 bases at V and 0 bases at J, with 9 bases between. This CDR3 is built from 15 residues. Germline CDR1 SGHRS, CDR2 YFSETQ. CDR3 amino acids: CASSLDVNSYNEQFF. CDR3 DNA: TGCGCCAGCAGCTTAGACGTAAACTCCTACAATGAGCAGTTCTTC.

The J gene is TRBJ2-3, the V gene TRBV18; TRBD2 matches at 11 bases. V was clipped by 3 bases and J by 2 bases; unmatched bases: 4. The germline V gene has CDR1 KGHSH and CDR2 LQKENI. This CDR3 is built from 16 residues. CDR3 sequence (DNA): TGTGCCAGCTCACCCCTAGCGGGAGGCCTCACAGATACGCAGTATTTT. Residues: CASSPLAGGLTDTQYF.

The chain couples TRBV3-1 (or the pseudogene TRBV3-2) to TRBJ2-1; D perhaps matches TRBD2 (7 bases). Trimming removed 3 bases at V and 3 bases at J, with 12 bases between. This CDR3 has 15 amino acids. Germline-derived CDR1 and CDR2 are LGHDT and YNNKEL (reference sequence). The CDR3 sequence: CASSHRGGGYNEQFF. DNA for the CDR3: TGTGCCAGCAGCCATAGGGGAGGGGGCTACAATGAGCAGTTCTTC.

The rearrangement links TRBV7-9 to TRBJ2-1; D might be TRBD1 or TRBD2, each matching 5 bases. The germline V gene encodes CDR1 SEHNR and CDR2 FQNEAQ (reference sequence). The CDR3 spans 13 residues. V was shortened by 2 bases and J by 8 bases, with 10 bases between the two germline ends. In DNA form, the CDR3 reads TGTGCCAGCAGCTTACCTCTGGGGGATGAGCAGTTCTTC. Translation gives CASSLPLGDEQFF.